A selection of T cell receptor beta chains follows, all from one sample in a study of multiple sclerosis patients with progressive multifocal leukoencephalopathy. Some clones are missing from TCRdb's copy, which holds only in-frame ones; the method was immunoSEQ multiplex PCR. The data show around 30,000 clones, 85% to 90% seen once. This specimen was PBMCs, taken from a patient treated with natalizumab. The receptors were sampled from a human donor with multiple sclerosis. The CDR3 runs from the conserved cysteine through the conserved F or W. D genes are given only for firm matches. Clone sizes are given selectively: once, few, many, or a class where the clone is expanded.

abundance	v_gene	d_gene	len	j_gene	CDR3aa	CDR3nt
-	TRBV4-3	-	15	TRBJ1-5	CASSHYLDSNQPQHF	TGCGCCAGCAGCCACTACCTTGACAGCAATCAGCCCCAGCATTTT
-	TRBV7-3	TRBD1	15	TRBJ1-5	CASSLRDRGNQPQHF	TGTGCCAGCAGCCTGCGCGACAGGGGCAATCAGCCCCAGCATTTT
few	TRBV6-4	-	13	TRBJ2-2	CASSDSSTGELFF	TGTGCCAGCAGTGACTCGAGCACCGGGGAGCTGTTTTTT
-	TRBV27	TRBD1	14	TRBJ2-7	CASSKGQGSYEQYF	TGTGCCAGCAGTAAAGGACAGGGTTCCTACGAGCAGTACTTC
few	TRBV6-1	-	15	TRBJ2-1	CASRAGTRSYNEQFF	TGTGCCAGCAGGGCCGGGACTCGCTCCTACAATGAGCAGTTCTTC
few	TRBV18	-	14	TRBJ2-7	CASSPTVFRDEQYF	TGTGCCAGCTCACCGACGGTGTTCAGGGACGAGCAGTACTTC
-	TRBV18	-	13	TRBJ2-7	CVSATDLRDEQYF	TGTGTCAGCGCGACTGACTTACGTGACGAGCAGTACTTC
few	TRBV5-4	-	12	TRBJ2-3	CASSFLGDTQYF	TGTGCCAGCAGCTTCTTGGGGGATACGCAGTATTTT
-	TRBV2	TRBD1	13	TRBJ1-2	CASKDRGNYGYTF	TGTGCCAGCAAAGACAGGGGTAACTATGGCTACACCTTC
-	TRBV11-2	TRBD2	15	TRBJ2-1	CASSQGSSGGHEQFF	TGTGCCAGCAGCCAGGGGTCTAGCGGGGGGCATGAGCAGTTCTTC
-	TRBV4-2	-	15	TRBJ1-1	CASSQDGRGGTEAFF	TGTGCCAGCAGCCAAGACGGCAGGGGAGGCACTGAAGCTTTCTTT
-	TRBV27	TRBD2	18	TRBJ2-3	CASSPTGQRGRNTDTQYF	TGTGCCAGCAGTCCGACGGGGCAGCGGGGGAGAAACACAGATACGCAGTATTTT
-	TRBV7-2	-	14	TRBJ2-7	CASSLIANPLEQYF	TGTGCCAGCAGCTTGATAGCGAACCCCCTCGAGCAGTACTTC